This TCR beta chain is from a study of T cell repertoires in cytomegalovirus infection. Study overall: Recently identified HLA-C-restricted and well-studied HLA-B-restricted CMV epitopes were used. Both CMV infection and a matching HLA type were indicated by public TCR beta signatures. The study's findings and limits: Within the response measured ex vivo, HLA-C-restricted CMV-specific TCR beta clonotypes were dominant.

This CDR3 spans 20 amino acids. Trimming removed 5 bases from V and 0 bases from J; junction bases left unmatched: 16. This clonotype was seen a few times. The antigen is unknown. Via MiXCR, TCRdb re-called the reads, giving one row per CDR3 protein. The table has hundreds of thousands of distinct CDR3 sequences, about 42% seen once; the top ten hold about two fifths. The source is a human donor in good health (CMV status not recorded). Some clones in this sample may be carry-over from other donors' samples. The material sequenced was cultured PBMCs, taken from culture after CMV antigen stimulation. J is TRBJ2-1 and V is TRBV12-3 or TRBV12-4; TRBD1 aligns across 10 bases. CDR3 in DNA: TGTGCCAGCAGTGCCGAAAGAGGACAGGGGGATACTAGCTCCTACAATGAGCAGTTCTTC. Translated, it gives CASSAERGQGDTSSYNEQFF.